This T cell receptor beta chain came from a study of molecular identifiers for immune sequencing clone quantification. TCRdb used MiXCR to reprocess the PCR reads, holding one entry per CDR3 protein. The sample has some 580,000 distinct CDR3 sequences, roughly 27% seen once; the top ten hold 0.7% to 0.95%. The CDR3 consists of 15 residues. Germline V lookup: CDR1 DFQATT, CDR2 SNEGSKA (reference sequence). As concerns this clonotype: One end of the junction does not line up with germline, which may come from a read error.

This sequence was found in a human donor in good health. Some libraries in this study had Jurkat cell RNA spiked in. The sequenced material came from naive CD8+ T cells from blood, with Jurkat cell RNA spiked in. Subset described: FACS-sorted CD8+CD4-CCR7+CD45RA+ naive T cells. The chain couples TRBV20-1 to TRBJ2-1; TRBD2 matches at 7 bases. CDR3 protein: CSARDPNLADNERFF. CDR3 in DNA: TGCAGCGCTAGAGATCCCAATCTAGCGGACAATGAGCGGTTCTTC.